Presented here are 9 T cell receptor beta chains from one specimen sequenced in a study of blood T cell repertoires in COVID-19. Sequenced by immunoSEQ multiplex PCR; TCRdb stores in-frame clones only, minus some. The data show fewer than 350,000 clones, under 90% seen once. Sequencing input: peripheral blood. The receptors were sampled from a woman aged 60-70 years with active or convalescent COVID-19.

The genes are TRBV6-2 or TRBV6-3 and TRBJ1-2, with 7 bases matching TRBD1. CDR3 size: 15 residues. V trimming: 4 bases; J trimming: 5 bases; junction bases outside the gene matches: 10. Germline loops: CDR1 MNHEY, CDR2 SVGEGT. The CDR3 protein is CASSSSTGRQYGYTF. Written as DNA, the CDR3 is TGTGCCAGCAGTTCCTCGACAGGGAGACAATATGGCTACACCTTC.

This clone was counted once. The rearrangement uses TRBV10-1 and TRBJ1-4; the D gene is possibly TRBD1 (6 bases). Germline V gives CDR1 WNHNN, CDR2 SYGVQD (reference sequence). The V end lost 2 bases, the J end lost 5 bases, and 18 bases lay between the germline ends. This CDR3 comprises 17 residues. In DNA form, the CDR3 reads TGCGCCAGCAGTGAGATACAGGGAAGTGTCGGGAATGAAAAACTGTTTTTT. Translating gives CASSEIQGSVGNEKLFF.

The rearrangement joins TRBV7-9 to TRBJ1-2; D unclear. V was cut by 0 bases and J by 5 bases, with 16 bases left in between. Germline V gene lookup returns CDR1 SEHNR and CDR2 FQNEAQ (reference sequence). The CDR3 contains 16 residues. The CDR3 here is CASSLARGGPKYGYTF. Here the CDR3 DNA reads TGTGCCAGCAGCTTAGCGCGAGGAGGCCCCAAATATGGCTACACCTTC.

The CDR3 region is CARKGDYGYTF. The DNA of the CDR3 is TGTGCCAGGAAGGGGGATTATGGCTACACCTTC. The V call is TRBV6-5, the J call TRBJ1-2; weak D call: TRBD1 (6 bases). The length of the CDR3 is 11 residues. With 9 bases removed from V and 5 bases from J, the gap between germline ends came to 10 bases. CDR1 and CDR2 (germline): MNHEY, SVGAGI.

The CDR3 protein is CASSLIYGVGPDEQFF. In DNA form, the CDR3 reads TGTGCCAGCAGCTTAATTTACGGGGTTGGTCCGGATGAGCAGTTCTTC. The rearrangement joins TRBV7-3 to TRBJ2-1, with D maybe TRBD2 (5 bases). CDR3 length: 16 amino acids. Germline V gene lookup returns CDR1 SGHTA and CDR2 FQGTGA. V was pared by 1 base and J by 8 bases, with 18 bases between.

The chain couples TRBV18 to TRBJ1-2, with D uncertain. V lost 6 bases and J 1 base, leaving 12 bases between the germline ends. The germline V gene has CDR1 KGHSH and CDR2 LQKENI. The CDR3 is 14 amino acids. CDR3: CASSPSGHNYGYTF. The CDR3 bases are TGTGCCAGCTCTCCCAGTGGTCATAACTATGGCTACACCTTC.

V usage is TRBV7-2 and J usage is TRBJ2-7; 9 bases agree with TRBD2. CDR1 SGHTA and CDR2 FQGNSA come from the germline V gene. V was clipped by 2 bases and J by 3 bases; unmatched bases: 8. CDR3 length equals 16 residues. CDR3 in amino acids: CASSLLASGALYEQYF. CDR3 DNA sequence: TGTGCCAGCAGCTTACTGGCTAGCGGGGCCCTCTACGAGCAGTACTTC.

The chain combines TRBV11-1 with TRBJ2-1; TRBD2 aligns across 7 bases. The CDR3 totals 15 residues. The ends lost 2 bases at V and 5 bases at J; junction bases unmatched: 6. From germline, CDR1 is SGHAT and CDR2 FQDESV (reference sequence). DNA for the CDR3: TGTGCCAGCAGCTTACTTGGCCGGGGGGACAATGAGCAGTTCTTC. It translates to CASSLLGRGDNEQFF. Combining the CDR3 with reference TRBV11-1 and TRBJ2-1 gives the whole variable domain EAEVAQSPRYKITEKSQAVAFWCDPISGHATLYWYRQILGQGPELLVQFQDESVVDDSQLPKDRFSAERLKGVDSTLKIQPAELGDSAMYLCASSLLGRGDNEQFFGPGTRLTVL.

This sequence joins TRBV7-3 and TRBJ2-1, with a possible D match to TRBD2 (5 bases). The ends were cut back, 6 bases at V and 0 bases at J, with 12 bases in the middle. Germline V gene sequence: CDR1 SGHTA, CDR2 FQGTGA. CDR3 length equals 15 residues. CDR3 nucleotide sequence: TGTGCCAGCAGTACTAGGGCGAGCTCCTACAATGAGCAGTTCTTC. This translates into CASSTRASSYNEQFF.